The clone carrying this TCR beta chain was detected only once. Its antigen is still unknown. This record comes from a study of cytomegalovirus exposure and HLA in healthy donors. Germline V lookup: CDR1 SGHNT, CDR2 YENEEA. The CDR3 has 15 amino acids. With 7 bases clipped from V and 5 bases from J, the junction kept 6 bases outside the gene matches. Findings of the study overall: As a later analysis showed, a missense DCLRE1C variant was linked to trimming of TCR beta V- and J-genes. A later analysis showed TCR association rates differing by HLA locus, peaking at DRB1 and lowest at HLA-C. Most subjects had HLA-A and HLA-B alleles reportedly predicted accurately by TCR beta sequences. Later analysis suggested most CMV-associated TCR beta chains were HLA-restricted.

The PCR used 60 Vbeta and 13 Jbeta primers. Only in-frame clones appear in the TCRdb table, and some are missing; sequencing was by immunoSEQ multiplex PCR. The sample records about 130,000 clones, 66% being singletons. The source is a human donor in good health. Sequencing was done on a sample of PBMCs. The chain couples TRBV11-3 to TRBJ2-5; TRBD2 aligns across 14 bases. The CDR3 DNA follows: TGTGCCAGCACCCTGACTAGCGGGGGGGTGGAGACCCAGTACTTC. This sequence encodes CASTLTSGGVETQYF.